Below, 3 T cell receptor beta chains from the same sample are listed, as sequenced in a study of CD8+ T cells in alopecia areata. The sequencing template was cDNA reverse transcribed from extracted RNA. Profiling relied on immunoSEQ multiplex PCR, and the TCRdb table lists in-frame clones only, not all of them. The sample carries 110,000 or so clones, 35% to 40% recorded once. Sequencing was done on a sample of CD4+ T cells sorted from blood. The receptors were gathered from a human donor with alopecia areata.

V gene TRBV10-3 combines with J gene TRBJ2-1, with TRBD2 identical over 8 bases. Trimming cost V 11 bases and J 6 bases; bases outside gene matches: 12. The CDR3 totals 14 residues. Germline loops: CDR1 ENHRY, CDR2 SYGVKD. This chain's CDR3 is CARPSAGTSNEQFF. CDR3 DNA: TGTGCCCGACCGTCCGCCGGGACTAGCAATGAGCAGTTCTTC.

This clone has only one observation. The V and J genes are TRBV9 and TRBJ2-5; 8 nucleotides match TRBD2. Germline values: CDR1 SGDLS, CDR2 YYNGEE. The CDR3 contains 15 residues. Trimming took 2 bases from V and 2 from J; bases not matched to a gene: 5. Here the CDR3 DNA reads TGTGCCAGCAGCGTGGGCGGGAGGAGGCAAGAGACCCAGTACTTC. Encoded protein: CASSVGGRRQETQYF.

This clone has a handful of counts. The chain has TRBV29-1 and TRBJ1-2, with TRBD1 identical over 7 bases. Germline-derived CDR1 and CDR2 are SQVTM and ANQGSEA. V was clipped by 3 bases and J by 8 bases; unmatched bases: 6. The CDR3 is 12 residues long. In nucleotides, the CDR3 is TGCAGCGTTGACGACAGGGTGAGCGGCTACACCTTC. Its translation: CSVDDRVSGYTF.